These T cell receptor beta chains were read from a single sample in a study of T-cell reconstitution after alpha-beta-depleted transplantation in children. TCRdb called the PCR reads again in MiXCR, with one record for every CDR3 protein. The profile covers a few hundred thousand distinct CDR3 sequences, with around 21% appearing a single time and less than 4.5% taken by the ten largest. Sample: PBMCs from the stem cell graft donor, taken from the stem cell graft. The receptor set was obtained from a human donor who donated a stem cell graft to a child with acute myeloid leukemia. CDR3s include the opening cysteine and the closing phenylalanine or tryptophan. D genes are given only for firm matches. Expanded clones are given a class, and other clones once, few, many or no size at all.

cdr3_aa cdr3_nt clone_size cdr3_length v_call d_call j_call
CASSQAPTGLTAGELFF TGTGCCAGCAGCCAAGCTCCAACAGGGTTAACGGCCGGGGAGCTGTTTTTT few 17 TRBV3-1 NA TRBJ2-2
CASSSATGGGSYNEQFF TGTGCCAGCAGCTCAGCGACAGGGGGTGGGTCCTACAATGAGCAGTTCTTC NA 17 TRBV21-1 NA TRBJ2-1
CASSENLAEAADTQYF TGTGCCAGCAGTGAGAATCTAGCGGAGGCGGCAGATACGCAGTATTTT few 16 TRBV2 TRBD2 TRBJ2-3
CASSYGLEETQYF TGTGCCAGCAGCTATGGACTAGAAGAGACCCAGTACTTC NA 13 TRBV7-8 TRBD2 TRBJ2-5
CASSDGWTEAFF TGTGCCAGCAGCGATGGGTGGACTGAAGCTTTCTTT many 12 TRBV5-5 NA TRBJ1-1
CSARAGDVPYEQYF TGCAGTGCTAGAGCGGGGGATGTCCCCTACGAGCAGTACTTC few 14 TRBV20-1 NA TRBJ2-7
CSVEDDGTSLVKQYF TGCAGCGTTGAAGATGACGGGACAAGCTTGGTGAAGCAGTACTTC many 15 TRBV29-1 NA TRBJ2-7
CSASRAYNEQFF TGCAGTGCTAGTCGGGCCTACAATGAGCAGTTCTTC NA 12 TRBV20-1 NA TRBJ2-1
CSAHLRGMNTEAFF TGCAGTGCTCACCTCAGGGGAATGAACACTGAAGCTTTCTTT NA 14 TRBV20-1 NA TRBJ1-1
CASSRTAAYEQYF TGCGCCAGCAGCAGGACGGCCGCCTACGAGCAGTACTTC NA 13 TRBV10-2 NA TRBJ2-7
CASSLALSNQPQHF TGTGCCAGCAGCTTGGCCTTAAGCAATCAGCCCCAGCATTTT NA 14 TRBV5-7 NA TRBJ1-5
CASSLSELTTQYF TGTGCCAGCAGCTTGTCCGAGCTGACTACGCAGTATTTT many 13 TRBV7-2 NA TRBJ2-3
CASRRGATYEQYF TGTGCCAGCAGGAGAGGTGCGACCTACGAGCAGTACTTC few 13 TRBV12-3/TRBV12-4 NA TRBJ2-7
CASWGAPYNEQFF TGTGCCAGTTGGGGGGCACCCTACAATGAGCAGTTCTTC NA 13 TRBV28 NA TRBJ2-1
CASSLSGRGRNTEQFF TGCGCCAGCAGCTTGTCGGGGAGGGGGCGGAATACTGAGCAGTTCTTC many 16 TRBV5-1 NA TRBJ2-1
CASSLAQGGTDTQYF TGTGCCAGCAGTTTAGCGCAGGGCGGCACAGATACGCAGTATTTT NA 15 TRBV12-3/TRBV12-4 NA TRBJ2-3
CASSVAWVAGGDNEQFF TGTGCCAGCAGCGTAGCATGGGTTGCGGGAGGGGATAATGAGCAGTTCTTC few 17 TRBV9 TRBD2 TRBJ2-1
CSASRDPTRGAQYF TGCAGTGCTAGCCGGGACCCGACGCGGGGTGCGCAGTATTTT few 14 TRBV20-1 NA TRBJ2-3
CASSFARGGELFF TGTGCCAGCAGCTTCGCCCGGGGCGGGGAGCTGTTTTTT NA 13 TRBV11-2 NA TRBJ2-2
CSARLAGGSYEQYF TGCAGTGCTAGACTAGCGGGAGGCTCCTACGAGCAGTACTTC many 14 TRBV20-1 TRBD2 TRBJ2-7
CASSSRGNWEQYF TGTGCCAGCAGTTCCAGGGGAAATTGGGAGCAGTACTTC NA 13 TRBV6-5 NA TRBJ2-7
CSTRPGDYEQYF TGCAGTACCCGGCCAGGCGACTACGAGCAGTACTTC NA 12 TRBV20-1 NA TRBJ2-7
CASSHGTQGGNEQFF TGTGCCAGCAGTCACGGGACCCAGGGGGGGAATGAGCAGTTCTTC few 15 TRBV27 NA TRBJ2-1
CASMGLAGNTGELFF TGTGCCAGCATGGGACTAGCGGGAAACACCGGGGAGCTGTTTTTT few 15 TRBV6-1 TRBD2 TRBJ2-2
CASSPSSGIEAQNEAFF TGCGCCAGCAGCCCGTCGAGTGGCATAGAGGCGCAAAATGAAGCTTTCTTT NA 17 TRBV4-1 NA TRBJ1-1
CATSDFGGFQETQYF TGTGCCACCAGTGATTTTGGGGGGTTCCAAGAGACCCAGTACTTC few 15 TRBV24-1 NA TRBJ2-5
CASSQVRGPGGNSPLHF TGTGCCAGCAGCCAAGTGCGGGGACCAGGGGGGAATTCACCCCTCCACTTT NA 17 TRBV14 TRBD1 TRBJ1-6
CSARIPPGQMYNEQFF TGCAGTGCTAGAATCCCCCCGGGACAGATGTACAATGAGCAGTTCTTC few 16 TRBV20-1 TRBD1 TRBJ2-1
CASSQLAGARDTQYF TGTGCCAGCAGCCAACTAGCGGGAGCCAGAGATACGCAGTATTTT NA 15 TRBV4-2 TRBD2 TRBJ2-3
CSVDRPNEQFF TGCAGCGTCGACCGTCCCAATGAGCAGTTCTTC NA 11 TRBV29-1 NA TRBJ2-1
CASSQDRYSGANVLTF TGCGCCAGCAGCCAAGACAGATACTCTGGGGCCAACGTCCTGACTTTC NA 16 TRBV4-1 NA TRBJ2-6
CATRGSGADTQYF TGCGCCACCCGGGGTAGCGGCGCAGATACGCAGTATTTT NA 13 TRBV4-3 NA TRBJ2-3
CASSFHRAEQYF TGTGCCAGCAGTTTTCACAGGGCCGAGCAGTACTTC few 12 TRBV12-3/TRBV12-4 NA TRBJ2-7
CASSTAGDGKTQYF TGTGCCAGCAGCACAGCAGGGGACGGAAAGACCCAGTACTTC NA 14 TRBV7-8 NA TRBJ2-5
CASSLGWSGEAFF TGTGCCAGCAGCTTAGGGTGGTCGGGTGAAGCTTTCTTT few 13 TRBV7-8 NA TRBJ1-1
CSSYGGGNEQFF TGCAGTTCCTACGGAGGCGGCAATGAGCAGTTCTTC many 12 TRBV20-1 NA TRBJ2-1
CCASGTLKRYNEQFF TGCTGTGCTAGCGGGACCTTAAAAAGATACAATGAGCAGTTCTTC NA 15 TRBV20-1 TRBD2 TRBJ2-1
CASSVYGGDEQYF TGTGCCAGCAGTGTTTATGGGGGAGACGAGCAGTACTTC NA 13 TRBV25-1 NA TRBJ2-7
CATSDPSVQATQYF TGTGCCACCAGTGACCCCAGCGTCCAAGCGACCCAGTACTTC many 14 TRBV24-1 NA TRBJ2-5
CASRSGTYNEQFF TGTGCCAGCAGGTCTGGGACGTACAATGAGCAGTTCTTC NA 13 TRBV7-6 NA TRBJ2-1
CSETSGRTTHNEQFF TGCAGTGAGACTAGCGGGAGGACCACCCACAATGAGCAGTTCTTC NA 15 TRBV20-1 TRBD2 TRBJ2-1